This record concerns one TCR beta chain sequence. This clone has a count of ten or more. Its antigen is unknown. No clone much larger than this one lies a single base away; base qualities are absent. The data originate from a study of blood T cell repertoires in COVID-19 (dated by TCRdb to the early 2020s). In the study overall: The collaborator samples originated in the United States, Italy and Spain and spanned the acute and convalescent phases of COVID-19. The prospective study material was composed of cDNA or gDNA derived from T cells, B-cell-depleted T cells, or PBMCs. The dataset comprised deeply sampled blood TCRbeta repertoires from subjects exposed to, actively infected with, or recovered from COVID-19. A freely available public database, intended as a resource for researchers studying the immune response to SARS-CoV-2, is where the repertoires were released. The samples were drawn from two sources: the first 160 participants of the ongoing ImmuneRACE study, and 1,000 to 1,500 subjects contributed by 6 global collaborators. The sample metadata nearly always contained a de-identified subject ID, COVID-19 status, age in years and sex. Where HLA class I and class II types were available, the types were taken from metadata supplied by the sample provider, not from assay-based typing.

TCRbeta CDR3 regions were amplified from genomic DNA by means of the immunoSEQ Assay, a bias-controlled multiplex PCR. Per the original workflow: The number of nucleated cells in each sample was estimated by amplification of reference gene primers within the assay. Sequence reads were collapsed and filtered to measure the absolute abundance of every unique TCRbeta CDR3 rearrangement. For each sample, productive Simpson clonality was calculated as the square root of Simpson's diversity index across productive rearrangements. What TCRdb holds here is the immuneACCESS table cut down to in-frame rearrangements. Part of the clones is not present; checked against another copy, under half of the missing clones reflect an unresolved V gene, and the others are unexplained. V and J calls and clone size are as listed in that table; D and trimming were resolved from the DNA. The sample table contains approximately 180,000 clones; only one count was recorded for roughly 91% of them. Together, the top ten hold 4.4% of the sample.

The CDR3 spans 18 residues, from the cysteine through the phenylalanine. Kept here is only the CDR3 DNA, which spans 54 bases and is read in frame from base 1. Trimming takes 3 bases off V and 2 bases off J; junction bases not matched to a gene: 12. Based on the germline V gene, the CDR1 and CDR2 sequences are KGHDR and SFDVKD. Paper-wide results and their limitations: The amount of clinical and demographic metadata varied by source and participant and was provided uncurated.

The collaborating institutions used their own protocols to collect whole blood in K2EDTA tubes. For TCRbeta analysis, collaborator samples were shipped as frozen whole blood, as isolated PBMCs, or as DNA extracted from either sample type. The sequencing input was peripheral blood. The sequence was collected from a human donor in a cohort sampled during active COVID-19. Recombination linked TRBV24-1 to TRBJ1-5; TRBD1 aligns with 7 central bases. The DNA is as follows: TGTGCCACCAGTGATAGGTACCTCAGGGGGGAAGGCAATCAGCCCCAGCATTTT. This gives the protein CATSDRYLRGEGNQPQHF.